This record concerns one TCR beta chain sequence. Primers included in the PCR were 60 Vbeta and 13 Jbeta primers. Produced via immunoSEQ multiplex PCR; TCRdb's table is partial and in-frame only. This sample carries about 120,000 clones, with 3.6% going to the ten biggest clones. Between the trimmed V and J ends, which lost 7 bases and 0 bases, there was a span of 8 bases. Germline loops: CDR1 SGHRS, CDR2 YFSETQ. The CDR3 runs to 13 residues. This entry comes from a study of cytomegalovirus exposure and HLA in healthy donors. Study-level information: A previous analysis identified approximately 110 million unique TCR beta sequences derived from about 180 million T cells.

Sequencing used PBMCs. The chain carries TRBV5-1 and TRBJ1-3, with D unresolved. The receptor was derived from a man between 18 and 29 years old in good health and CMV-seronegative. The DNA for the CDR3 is TGCGCCAGCCGTGAGCCCTCTGGAAACACCATATATTTT. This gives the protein CASREPSGNTIYF.